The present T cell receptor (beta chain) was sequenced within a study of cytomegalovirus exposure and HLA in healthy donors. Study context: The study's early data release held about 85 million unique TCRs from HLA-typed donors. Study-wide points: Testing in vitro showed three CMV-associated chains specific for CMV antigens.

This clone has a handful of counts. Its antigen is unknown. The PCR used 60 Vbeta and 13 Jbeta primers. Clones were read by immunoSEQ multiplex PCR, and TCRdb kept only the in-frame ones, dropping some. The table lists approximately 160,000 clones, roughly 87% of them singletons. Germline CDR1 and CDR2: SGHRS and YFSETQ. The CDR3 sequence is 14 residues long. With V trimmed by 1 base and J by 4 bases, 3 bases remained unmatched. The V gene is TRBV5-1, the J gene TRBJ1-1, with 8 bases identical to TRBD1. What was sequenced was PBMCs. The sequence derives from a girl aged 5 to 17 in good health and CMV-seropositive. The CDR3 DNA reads TGCGCCAGCAGCTTGAGACAGGGGCGCACTGAAGCTTTCTTT. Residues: CASSLRQGRTEAFF.